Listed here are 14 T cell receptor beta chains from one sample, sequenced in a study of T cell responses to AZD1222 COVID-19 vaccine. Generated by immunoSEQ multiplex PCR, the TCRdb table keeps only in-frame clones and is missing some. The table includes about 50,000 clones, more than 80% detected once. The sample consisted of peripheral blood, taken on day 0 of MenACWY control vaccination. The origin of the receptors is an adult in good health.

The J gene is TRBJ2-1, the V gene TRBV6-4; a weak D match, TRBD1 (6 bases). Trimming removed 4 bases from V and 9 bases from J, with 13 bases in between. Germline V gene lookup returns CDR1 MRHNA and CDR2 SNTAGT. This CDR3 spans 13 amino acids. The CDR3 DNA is TGTGCCAGCAGTGGACAGGTAGAGGGTGAGCAGTTCTTC. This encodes CASSGQVEGEQFF.

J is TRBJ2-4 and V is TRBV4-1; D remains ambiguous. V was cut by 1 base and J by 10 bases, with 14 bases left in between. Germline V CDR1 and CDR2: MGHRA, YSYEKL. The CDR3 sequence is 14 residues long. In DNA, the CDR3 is TGCGCCAGCAGCCAAGGTGGGAATATAGTAATTCAGTACTTC. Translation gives CASSQGGNIVIQYF.

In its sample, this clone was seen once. The CDR3 sequence: CAWSEGGSGYTF. DNA of the CDR3: TGTGCCTGGAGTGAGGGAGGTTCAGGCTACACCTTC. The chain has TRBV30 and TRBJ1-2; D is uncertain. CDR3 length equals 12 residues. The germline CDR1 and CDR2 sequences are GTSNPN and SVGIG (reference sequence). V shed 1 base and J shed 8 bases, with 11 bases lying between them. Supplemented by reference TRBV30 and TRBJ1-2, the full variable domain reads SQTIHQWPATLVQPVGSPLSLECTVEGTSNPNLYWYRQAAGRGLQLLFYSVGIGQISSEVPQNLSASRPQDRQFILSSKKLLLSDSGFYLCAWSEGGSGYTFGSGTRLTVV.

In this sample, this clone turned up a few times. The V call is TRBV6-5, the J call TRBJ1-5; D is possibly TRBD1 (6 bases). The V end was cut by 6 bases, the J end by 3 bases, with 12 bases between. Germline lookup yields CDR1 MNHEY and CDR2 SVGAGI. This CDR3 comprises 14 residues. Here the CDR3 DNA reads TGTGCCAGCAGGATCCGGGACAACAATCAGCCCCAGCATTTT. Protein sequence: CASRIRDNNQPQHF.

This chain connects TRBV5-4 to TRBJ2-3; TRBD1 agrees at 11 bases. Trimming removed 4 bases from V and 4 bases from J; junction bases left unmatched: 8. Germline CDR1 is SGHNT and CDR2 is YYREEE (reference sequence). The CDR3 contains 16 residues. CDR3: CASSPPGQGEADTQYF. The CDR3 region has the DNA TGTGCCAGCAGCCCGCCGGGACAGGGGGAGGCAGATACGCAGTATTTT.

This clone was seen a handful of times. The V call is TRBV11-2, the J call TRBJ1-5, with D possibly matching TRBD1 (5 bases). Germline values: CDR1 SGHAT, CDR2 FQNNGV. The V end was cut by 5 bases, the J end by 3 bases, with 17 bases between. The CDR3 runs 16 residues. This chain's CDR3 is CASSASRGFSNQPQHF. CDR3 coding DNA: TGTGCCAGCAGCGCCTCTAGGGGCTTCTCCAATCAGCCCCAGCATTTT.

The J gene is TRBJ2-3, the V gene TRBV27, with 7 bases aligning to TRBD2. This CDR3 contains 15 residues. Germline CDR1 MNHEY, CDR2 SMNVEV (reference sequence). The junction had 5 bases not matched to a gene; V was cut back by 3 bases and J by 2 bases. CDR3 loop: CASSLGRASTDTQYF. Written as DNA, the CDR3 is TGTGCCAGCAGTTTGGGGAGGGCCTCCACAGATACGCAGTATTTT.

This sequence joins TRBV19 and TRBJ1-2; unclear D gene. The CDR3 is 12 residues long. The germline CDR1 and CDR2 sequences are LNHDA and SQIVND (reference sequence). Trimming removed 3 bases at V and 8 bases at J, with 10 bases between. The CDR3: CASSMERGGYTF. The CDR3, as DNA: TGTGCCAGTAGTATGGAACGAGGAGGCTACACCTTC.

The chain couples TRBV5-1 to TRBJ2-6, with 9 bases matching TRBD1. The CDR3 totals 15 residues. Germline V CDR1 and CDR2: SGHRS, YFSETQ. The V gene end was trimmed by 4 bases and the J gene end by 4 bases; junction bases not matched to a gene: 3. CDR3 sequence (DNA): TGCGCCAGCAGCCGGACAGGGGCCGGGGCCAACGTCCTGACTTTC. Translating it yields CASSRTGAGANVLTF.

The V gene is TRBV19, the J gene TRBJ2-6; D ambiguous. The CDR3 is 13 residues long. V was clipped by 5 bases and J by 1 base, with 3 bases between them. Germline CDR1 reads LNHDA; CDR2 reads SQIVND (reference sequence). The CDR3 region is CASSDSGANVLTF. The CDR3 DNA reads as TGTGCCAGTAGTGATTCTGGGGCCAACGTCCTGACTTTC.

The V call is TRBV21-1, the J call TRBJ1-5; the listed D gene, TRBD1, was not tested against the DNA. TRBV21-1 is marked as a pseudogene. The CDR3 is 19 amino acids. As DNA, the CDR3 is TGTGCCACCTTCTTGGGACCGGACAGGGGGCGCGTTGGCAATCAGCCCCAGCATTTT. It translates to CATFLGPDRGRVGNQPQHF.

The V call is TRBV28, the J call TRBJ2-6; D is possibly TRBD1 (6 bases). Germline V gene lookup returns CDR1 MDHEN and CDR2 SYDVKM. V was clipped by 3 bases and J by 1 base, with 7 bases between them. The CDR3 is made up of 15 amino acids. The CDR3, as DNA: TGTGCCAGCAGTTTCAGGGGATCTGGGGCCAACGTCCTGACTTTC. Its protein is CASSFRGSGANVLTF. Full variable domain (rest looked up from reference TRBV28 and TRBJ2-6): DVKVTQSSRYLVKRTGEKVFLECVQDMDHENMFWYRQDPGLGLRLIYFSYDVKMKEKGDIPEGYSVSREKKERFSLILESASTNQTSMYLCASSFRGSGANVLTFGAGSRLTVL.

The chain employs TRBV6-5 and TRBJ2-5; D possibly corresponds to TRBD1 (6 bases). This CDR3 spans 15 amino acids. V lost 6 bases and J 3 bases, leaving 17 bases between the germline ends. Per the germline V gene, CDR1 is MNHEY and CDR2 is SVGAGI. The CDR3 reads CASSRGLKSEETQYF. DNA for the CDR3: TGTGCCAGCAGCAGGGGCCTTAAATCGGAAGAGACCCAGTACTTC.

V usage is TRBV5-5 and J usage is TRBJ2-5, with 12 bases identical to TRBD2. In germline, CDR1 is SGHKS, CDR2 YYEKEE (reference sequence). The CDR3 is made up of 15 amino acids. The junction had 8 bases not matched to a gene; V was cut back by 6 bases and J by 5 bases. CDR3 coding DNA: TGTGCCAGCATAAGACTAGCGGGAGAACGGGAGACCCAGTACTTC. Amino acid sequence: CASIRLAGERETQYF.